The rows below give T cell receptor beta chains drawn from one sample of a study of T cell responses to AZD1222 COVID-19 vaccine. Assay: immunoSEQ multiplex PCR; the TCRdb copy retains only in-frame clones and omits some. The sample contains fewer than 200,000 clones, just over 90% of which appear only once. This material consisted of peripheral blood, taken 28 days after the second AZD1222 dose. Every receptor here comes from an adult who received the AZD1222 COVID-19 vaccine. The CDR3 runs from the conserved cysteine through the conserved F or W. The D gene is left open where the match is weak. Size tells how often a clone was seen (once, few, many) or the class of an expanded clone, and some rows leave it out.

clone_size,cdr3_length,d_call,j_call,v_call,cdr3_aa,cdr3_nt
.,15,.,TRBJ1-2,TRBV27,CASSPLDISNYGYTF,TGTGCCAGCAGTCCCCTCGACATTTCTAACTATGGCTACACCTTC
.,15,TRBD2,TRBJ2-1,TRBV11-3,CASSLDRGAYNEQFF,TGTGCCAGCAGCTTAGATCGGGGGGCCTACAATGAGCAGTTCTTC
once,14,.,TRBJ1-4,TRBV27,CASGHRASNEKLFF,TGTGCCAGCGGTCACAGGGCATCTAATGAAAAACTGTTTTTT
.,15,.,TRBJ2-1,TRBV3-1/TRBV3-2,CASSQDAGSYNEQFF,TGTGCCAGCAGCCAAGATGCGGGGAGTTACAATGAGCAGTTCTTC
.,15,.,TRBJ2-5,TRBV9,CASSVGVGIWETQYF,TGTGCCAGCAGCGTAGGAGTAGGCATTTGGGAGACCCAGTACTTC
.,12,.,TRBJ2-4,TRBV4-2,CASSLAKNIQYF,TGTGCCAGCAGCCTTGCCAAAAACATTCAGTACTTC
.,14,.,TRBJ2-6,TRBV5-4,CASSLGYGANVLTF,TGTGCCAGCAGCTTGGGGTACGGGGCCAACGTCCTGACTTTC
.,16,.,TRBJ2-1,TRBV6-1,CASSERVASAYNEQFF,TGTGCCAGCAGTGAAAGGGTGGCTAGCGCCTACAATGAGCAGTTCTTC
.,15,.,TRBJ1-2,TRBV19,CASSTGSGPNYGYTF,TGTGCCAGTAGTACGGGATCGGGCCCTAACTATGGCTACACCTTC
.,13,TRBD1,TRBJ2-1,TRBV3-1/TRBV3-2,CASSRDSFNEQFF,TGTGCCAGCAGCCGGGACAGTTTCAATGAGCAGTTCTTC
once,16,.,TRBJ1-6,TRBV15,CATSPVDLGAGSPLHF,TGTGCCACCAGTCCTGTTGATTTGGGGGCTGGGTCACCCCTCCACTTT
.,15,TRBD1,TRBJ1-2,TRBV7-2,CASSLAGQGAYGYTF,TGTGCCAGCAGCTTAGCGGGACAGGGGGCTTATGGCTACACCTTC
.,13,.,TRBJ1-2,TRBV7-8,CASSLGQVYGYTF,TGTGCCAGCAGCTTAGGACAGGTCTATGGCTACACCTTC
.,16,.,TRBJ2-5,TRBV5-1,CASSLTVTGAGETQYF,TGCGCCAGCAGCTTGACGGTGACGGGGGCTGGCGAGACCCAGTACTTC
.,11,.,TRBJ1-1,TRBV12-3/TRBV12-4,CASSLWTEAFF,TGTGCCAGCAGTTTGTGGACTGAAGCTTTCTTT
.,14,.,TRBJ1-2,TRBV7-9,CASSLVSVGYGYTF,TGTGCCAGCAGCTTAGTTTCGGTGGGCTATGGCTACACCTTC
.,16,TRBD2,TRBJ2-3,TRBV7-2,CASSLGSGVSTDTQYF,TGTGCCAGCAGCTTAGGAAGCGGGGTCAGCACAGATACGCAGTATTTT
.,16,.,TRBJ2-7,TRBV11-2,CASSVLGGTDSYEQYF,TGTGCCAGCAGCGTCCTTGGGGGGACGGACTCCTACGAGCAGTACTTC
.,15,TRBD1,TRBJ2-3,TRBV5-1,CASSLGGQGTDTQYF,TGCGCCAGCAGCTTGGGGGGACAGGGAACAGATACGCAGTATTTT
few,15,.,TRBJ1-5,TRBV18,CASSPSLGGNQPQHF,TGTGCCAGCTCACCTTCCCTTGGGGGAAATCAGCCCCAGCATTTT
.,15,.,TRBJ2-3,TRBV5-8,CASSPRQSSTDTQYF,TGTGCCAGCAGCCCCCGACAGAGTAGCACAGATACGCAGTATTTT
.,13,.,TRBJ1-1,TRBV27,CASSPQWDTEAFF,TGTGCCAGCAGTCCTCAGTGGGACACTGAAGCTTTCTTT
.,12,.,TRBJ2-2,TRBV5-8,CASTRRSGELFF,TGTGCCAGCACCCGAAGGTCCGGGGAGCTGTTTTTT
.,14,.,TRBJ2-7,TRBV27,CASSLDSFSYEQYF,TGTGCCAGCAGTTTGGACAGTTTTTCCTACGAGCAGTACTTC
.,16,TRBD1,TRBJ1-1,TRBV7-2,CASSLTGAMMNTEAFF,TGTGCCAGCAGCTTGACAGGGGCAATGATGAACACTGAAGCTTTCTTT
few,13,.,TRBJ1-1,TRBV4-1,CASSQQTGREAFF,TGCGCCAGCAGCCAACAGACAGGCCGTGAAGCTTTCTTT
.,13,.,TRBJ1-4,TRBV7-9,CASRQFPNEKLFF,TGTGCCAGCAGACAGTTCCCTAATGAAAAACTGTTTTTT
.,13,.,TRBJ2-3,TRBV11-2,CASSSYPGRTQYF,TGTGCCAGCAGCTCGTACCCGGGACGTACGCAGTATTTT
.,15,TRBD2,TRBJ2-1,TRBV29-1,CSVGGSGTRNNEQFF,TGCAGCGTTGGGGGATCCGGGACTAGGAACAATGAGCAGTTCTTC
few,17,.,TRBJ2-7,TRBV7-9,CASSLVGRGRNSYEQYF,TGTGCCAGCAGCTTAGTAGGACGGGGGAGAAACTCCTACGAGCAGTACTTC
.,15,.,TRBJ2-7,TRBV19,CASSGFQGPAYEQYF,TGTGCCAGTAGTGGATTCCAGGGGCCTGCCTACGAGCAGTACTTC
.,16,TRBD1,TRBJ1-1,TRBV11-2,CASITRGKMENTEAFF,TGTGCCAGCATAACCAGGGGGAAAATGGAGAACACTGAAGCTTTCTTT
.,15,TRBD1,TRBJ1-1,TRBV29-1,CSVQPRGRYGTEAFF,TGCAGCGTGCAGCCCAGGGGGCGCTATGGGACTGAAGCTTTCTTT
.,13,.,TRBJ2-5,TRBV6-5,CATSDGVPETQYF,TGTGCCACCAGCGATGGAGTTCCTGAGACCCAGTACTTC
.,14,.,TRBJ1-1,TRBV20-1,CSASRTLGNTEAFF,TGCAGTGCCAGTCGAACCTTAGGGAACACTGAAGCTTTCTTT
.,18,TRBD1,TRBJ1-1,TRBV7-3,CASSSPPKGQGVDTEAFF,TGTGCCAGCAGCTCCCCCCCGAAGGGACAGGGGGTCGATACTGAAGCTTTCTTT
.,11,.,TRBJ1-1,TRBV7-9,CASSQAGEAFF,TGTGCCAGCAGCCAGGCGGGGGAAGCTTTCTTT
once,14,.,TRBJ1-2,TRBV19,CASSVQDGYYGYTF,TGTGCCAGTAGTGTTCAGGACGGTTACTATGGCTACACCTTC
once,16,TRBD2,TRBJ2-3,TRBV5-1,CASRATSGSSTDTQYF,TGCGCCAGCCGAGCTACTAGCGGGAGTAGCACAGATACGCAGTATTTT
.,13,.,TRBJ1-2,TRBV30,CAWRRQEVYGYTF,TGTGCCTGGAGGCGACAGGAGGTCTATGGCTACACCTTC
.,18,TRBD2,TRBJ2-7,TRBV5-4,CASSSRTSGTISSYEQYF,TGTGCCAGCAGCTCCCGGACTAGCGGGACCATAAGCTCCTACGAGCAGTACTTC
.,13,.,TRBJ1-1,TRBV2,CASSGLENTEAFF,TGTGCCAGCAGTGGCCTAGAGAACACTGAAGCTTTCTTT
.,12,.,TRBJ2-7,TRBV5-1,CASRAGSYEQYF,TGCGCCAGCAGGGCAGGGAGCTACGAGCAGTACTTC
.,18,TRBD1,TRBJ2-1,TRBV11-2,CASSPILPTGGGYNEQFF,TGTGCCAGCAGCCCCATCCTTCCAACAGGGGGCGGCTATAATGAGCAGTTCTTC
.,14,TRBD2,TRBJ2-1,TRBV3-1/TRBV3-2,CASSRTSGYNEQFF,TGTGCCAGCAGCCGGACTAGCGGCTACAATGAGCAGTTCTTC
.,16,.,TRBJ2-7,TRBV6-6,CASSRTKSRGVDEQYF,TGTGCCAGCAGTCGAACCAAGAGCAGGGGGGTCGACGAGCAGTACTTC
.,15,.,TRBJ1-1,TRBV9,CASSVEASMNTEAFF,TGTGCCAGCAGCGTAGAAGCCAGCATGAACACTGAAGCTTTCTTT
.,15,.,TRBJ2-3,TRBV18,CASSPSVGAADTQYF,TGTGCCAGCTCACCCTCGGTAGGGGCCGCAGATACGCAGTATTTT
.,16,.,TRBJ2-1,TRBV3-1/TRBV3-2,CASSQDKSGRYNEQFF,TGTGCCAGCAGCCAAGATAAGTCAGGGAGGTACAATGAGCAGTTCTTC
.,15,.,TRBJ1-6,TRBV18,CASSLPGNYNSPLHF,TGTGCCAGTTCACTGCCAGGGAACTATAATTCACCCCTCCACTTT
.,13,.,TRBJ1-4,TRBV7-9,CASSPGRNEKLFF,TGTGCCAGCAGCCCAGGCCGTAATGAAAAACTGTTTTTT
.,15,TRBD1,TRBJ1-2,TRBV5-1,CASSLSAGGGYGYTF,TGCGCCAGCAGCTTATCCGCAGGGGGTGGCTATGGCTACACCTTC
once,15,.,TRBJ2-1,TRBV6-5,CASSSPRGGYNEQFF,TGTGCCAGCAGTTCCCCTAGGGGCGGTTACAATGAGCAGTTCTTC
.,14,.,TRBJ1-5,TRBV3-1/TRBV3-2,CASSQDSEDQPQHF,TGTGCCAGCAGCCAAGATTCCGAGGACCAGCCCCAGCATTTT
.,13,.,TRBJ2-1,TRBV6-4,CASSTASSNEQFF,TGTGCCAGCAGTACCGCCTCAAGCAATGAGCAGTTCTTC
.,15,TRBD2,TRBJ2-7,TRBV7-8,CASSFTSGSWFEQYF,TGTGCCAGCAGCTTTACCAGCGGGAGTTGGTTCGAGCAGTACTTC
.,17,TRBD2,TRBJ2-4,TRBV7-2,CASSLGVAGLAKNIQYF,TGTGCCAGCAGCTTAGGGGTAGCGGGACTAGCCAAAAACATTCAGTACTTC